This is a list of T cell receptor beta chains from one sample in a study of blood T cell repertoires in COVID-19. Assay used: immunoSEQ multiplex PCR; TCRdb lists only in-frame clones, some missing. This table has hundreds of thousands of clones, roughly nine tenths appearing once. Sequenced input: PBMCs or T cells enriched from blood (not recorded which). These TCRs come from a man aged 18 to 29 who had recovered from COVID-19. The CDR3 runs from the conserved cysteine through the conserved F or W. D genes are given only for firm matches. Rows may omit the clone size; those that give it use once, few, many or a size class.

j_call clone_size d_call v_call cdr3_aa cdr3_nt
TRBJ2-1 once TRBD1 TRBV28 CASSSPGQGINEQFF TGTGCCAGCAGTTCCCCTGGACAGGGGATCAATGAGCAGTTCTTC
TRBJ2-3 . TRBD2 TRBV5-1 CASSLVPGRAIDTQYF TGCGCCAGCAGCTTGGTTCCCGGGAGGGCCATTGATACGCAGTATTTT
TRBJ1-5 . TRBD1 TRBV3-1/TRBV3-2 CASSQGQGGQPQHF TGTGCCAGCAGCCAGGGACAGGGTGGGCAGCCCCAGCATTTT
TRBJ2-2 . TRBD1 TRBV2 CAIIPGQGNTGELFF TGTGCCATAATACCGGGACAGGGAAACACCGGGGAGCTGTTTTTT
TRBJ1-6 . . TRBV2 CASYAGGNSPLHF TGTGCCTCCTATGCGGGGGGTAATTCACCCCTCCACTTT
TRBJ2-2 . TRBD1 TRBV6-6 CASTLDRVDTGELFF TGTGCCAGCACTTTGGACAGGGTCGACACCGGGGAGCTGTTTTTT
TRBJ1-2 few . TRBV30 CAWSVSGWHGYTF TGTGCCTGGAGTGTGTCAGGGTGGCATGGCTACACCTTC
TRBJ2-6 . . TRBV6-1 CASSDGQSFSGANVLTF TGTGCCAGCAGTGACGGACAGAGCTTCTCTGGGGCCAACGTCCTGACTTTC
TRBJ2-7 . TRBD2 TRBV7-2 CASSPLGLARGVEQYF TGTGCCAGCAGCCCTCTTGGACTAGCGCGGGGCGTCGAGCAGTACTTC
TRBJ2-7 . TRBD1 TRBV18 CASSPDSRTGKSPYEQYF TGTGCCAGCTCACCAGATTCCAGGACAGGGAAGAGCCCCTACGAGCAGTACTTC
TRBJ2-6 . . TRBV11-3 CASSLETGSGANVLTF TGTGCCAGCAGCTTAGAGACAGGTTCCGGGGCCAACGTCCTGACTTTC
TRBJ2-7 . . TRBV4-3 CASSQDRMRQIYEQYF TGCGCCAGCAGCCAAGATCGGATGAGACAGATCTACGAGCAGTACTTC
TRBJ1-4 . TRBD1 TRBV3-1/TRBV3-2 CASSQLAGGREKLFF TGTGCCAGCAGCCAGCTCGCAGGGGGGCGGGAAAAACTGTTTTTT
TRBJ2-3 many TRBD2 TRBV15 CATSRDGTSGRGADTQYF TGTGCCACCAGCAGAGATGGGACTAGCGGGAGGGGAGCAGATACGCAGTATTTT
TRBJ2-5 . . TRBV27 CASSLSGETQYF TGTGCCAGCAGTTTATCTGGCGAGACCCAGTACTTC
TRBJ2-2 . TRBD2 TRBV5-1 CASSSGLAGADTGELFF TGCGCCAGCAGCTCGGGACTAGCGGGGGCGGACACCGGGGAGCTGTTTTTT
TRBJ1-1 . . TRBV6-1 CASSEEGDTEAFF TGTGCCAGCAGTGAAGAGGGGGATACTGAAGCTTTCTTT
TRBJ2-1 . TRBD2 TRBV27 CASTTSGREYNEQFF TGTGCCAGCACAACTAGCGGGAGGGAATACAATGAGCAGTTCTTC
TRBJ2-1 . TRBD2 TRBV9 CASSVAGTSGTYYNEQFF TGTGCCAGCAGCGTAGCCGGGACTAGCGGGACCTACTACAATGAGCAGTTCTTC
TRBJ2-1 . . TRBV9 CASSVARGSYNEQFF TGTGCCAGCAGCGTAGCTAGGGGATCGTACAATGAGCAGTTCTTC
TRBJ1-3 . . TRBV7-9 CASSSPVIGTGNTIYF TGTGCCAGCAGCTCCCCAGTGATCGGGACTGGAAACACCATATATTTT
TRBJ2-3 . TRBD1 TRBV6-5 CASGRTSHRGDTQYF TGTGCCAGCGGAAGAACCTCCCACAGGGGGGATACGCAGTATTTT
TRBJ2-3 . . TRBV10-3 CAISESTVTDTQYF TGTGCCATCAGTGAGTCGACTGTGACAGATACGCAGTATTTT
TRBJ2-3 . . TRBV7-6 CASSLETSTDTQYF TGTGCCAGCAGCTTAGAGACTAGCACAGATACGCAGTATTTT
TRBJ1-5 . TRBD1 TRBV7-9 CASSLTGGNQPQHF TGTGCCAGCAGCTTGACAGGGGGCAATCAGCCCCAGCATTTT
TRBJ1-1 . . TRBV11-2 CASSPHNSKAAEAFF TGTGCCAGCAGTCCCCACAACAGTAAGGCAGCTGAAGCTTTCTTT
TRBJ2-4 . TRBD2 TRBV28 CASSLYPSGKIAKNIQYF TGTGCCAGCAGTTTATATCCTAGCGGAAAAATAGCCAAAAACATTCAGTACTTC
TRBJ2-7 . TRBD1 TRBV28 CASRRSQTGGEQYF TGTGCCAGCAGAAGGTCTCAGACAGGGGGCGAGCAGTACTTC
TRBJ2-2 . . TRBV7-8 CASSLVDTGELFF TGTGCCAGCAGCTTAGTAGACACCGGGGAGCTGTTTTTT
TRBJ2-1 . TRBD1 TRBV6-5 CASSGTGLVNEQFF TGTGCCAGCAGCGGGACAGGGTTAGTAAATGAGCAGTTCTTC
TRBJ1-6 . . TRBV27 CASSLYGSPLHF TGTGCCAGCAGTTTATACGGTTCACCCCTCCACTTT
TRBJ2-1 . TRBD2 TRBV7-9 CASSATSGRVDEQFF TGTGCCAGCAGCGCGACTAGCGGGAGGGTCGATGAGCAGTTCTTC
TRBJ2-3 once . TRBV4-3 CASSPLRTDTQYF TGCGCCAGCAGCCCCCTGCGGACAGATACGCAGTATTTT
TRBJ2-7 . TRBD1 TRBV18 CASSPGQPLRAYEQYF TGTGCCAGCTCACCGGGACAGCCGCTCCGCGCCTACGAGCAGTACTTC
TRBJ1-2 . TRBD1 TRBV5-1 CASSFTGGNYGYTF TGCGCCAGCAGCTTTACAGGGGGCAACTATGGCTACACCTTC
TRBJ1-6 . TRBD1 TRBV19 CASSSEGTAISPLHF TGTGCCAGTAGTTCAGAAGGGACAGCGATCTCACCCCTCCACTTT
TRBJ1-2 . . TRBV24-1 CATTHWRGGDDGYTF TGTGCCACCACTCATTGGAGGGGCGGTGATGATGGCTACACCTTC
TRBJ1-2 few TRBD1 TRBV4-1 CASSQGGDRGNYGYTF TGCGCCAGCAGCCAAGGGGGGGACAGGGGTAACTATGGCTACACCTTC
TRBJ2-1 once TRBD1 TRBV3-1/TRBV3-2 CASSPRDRGWYEQFF TGTGCCAGCAGCCCCCGGGACAGGGGATGGTATGAGCAGTTCTTC
TRBJ1-2 . . TRBV5-1 CASSLIYGRADYGYTF TGCGCCAGCAGCTTAATATACGGCAGGGCTGACTATGGCTACACCTTC